Listed below are T cell receptor beta chains from one sample, sequenced in a study of cytomegalovirus exposure and HLA in healthy donors. Only in-frame clones appear in the TCRdb table, and some are missing; sequencing was by immunoSEQ multiplex PCR. Of 150,000 or so clones in the sample, 60% to 75% were seen once. The sequenced material came from PBMCs. All receptors come from a man aged 18 to 29 in good health and CMV-seronegative. The CDR3 runs from the conserved cysteine through the conserved F or W. The D gene is left open where the match is weak. The size field is filled for only some rows; it gives once, few, many or a size class.

v_gene	d_gene	abundance	j_gene	CDR3nt	CDR3aa
TRBV4-1	NA	NA	TRBJ2-2	TGCGCCAGCAGCTTCGGGGAGAACACCGGGGAGCTGTTTTTT	CASSFGENTGELFF
TRBV7-9	TRBD1	NA	TRBJ2-3	TGTGCCAGCAGCACGCCGGGACAGGGTATGGATACGCAGTATTTT	CASSTPGQGMDTQYF
TRBV10-3	NA	NA	TRBJ2-2	TGTGCCATCAGTGAGCCCTACAACACCGGGGAGCTGTTTTTT	CAISEPYNTGELFF
TRBV10-2	TRBD1	NA	TRBJ2-5	TGCGCCAGCAGTGAACAGCCAGGGGGTTCGGAGACCCAGTACTTC	CASSEQPGGSETQYF
TRBV6-5	TRBD1	NA	TRBJ1-2	TGTGCCAGCAGCCTAGCCGGGACAGGGGCTGGCTACACCTTC	CASSLAGTGAGYTF
TRBV5-4	NA	NA	TRBJ2-6	TGTGCCAGCAGCTTTCTTAGCTCTGGGGCCAACGGCCTGACTTTC	CASSFLSSGANGLTF
TRBV19	NA	NA	TRBJ2-1	TGTGCCAGTAGTATACAGGCCGTATACAATGAGCAGTTCTTC	CASSIQAVYNEQFF
TRBV9	TRBD2	NA	TRBJ2-1	TGTGCCAGCAGCGATCCCCCCGGGGCCGGGACTAGTTACAATGAGCAGTTCTTC	CASSDPPGAGTSYNEQFF
TRBV4-1	TRBD1	once	TRBJ1-2	TGCGCCAGCAGCCAAGAATTTGGGACAGGGGGCCTACAGCTACTTGGCTACACCTTC	CASSQEFGTGGLQLLGYTF
TRBV20-1	NA	NA	TRBJ2-3	TGCAGTGCTACGTCTACAGATACGCAGTATTTT	CSATSTDTQYF
TRBV19	NA	NA	TRBJ1-1	TGTGCCAGTTACCGGGACAATGTGAACACTGAAGCTTTCTTT	CASYRDNVNTEAFF
TRBV29-1	NA	NA	TRBJ2-1	TGCGGCGTTAGGGGGGGGGCGAATGAGCAGTTCTTC	CGVRGGANEQFF
TRBV7-2	NA	NA	TRBJ1-1	TGTGCCAGCAGCTTGAGCAGGGTCACTGAAGCTTTCTTT	CASSLSRVTEAFF
TRBV10-3	NA	NA	TRBJ1-1	TGTGCCATCAGTGAGTCGGGCGCAGGGCCAACTGAAGCTTTCTTT	CAISESGAGPTEAFF
TRBV19	NA	NA	TRBJ2-5	TGTGCCAGTAATCGGGGATCTCAAGAGACCCAGTACTTC	CASNRGSQETQYF
TRBV28	NA	NA	TRBJ2-7	TGTGCCAGCAGTTTGTCAGGGCTCTCCTACGAGCAGTACTTC	CASSLSGLSYEQYF
TRBV2	NA	NA	TRBJ2-1	TGTGCCAGCCCTCATAGACTAGAATATAATGAGCAGTTCTTC	CASPHRLEYNEQFF
TRBV6-6	NA	NA	TRBJ2-1	TGTGCCAGCAGGCAAGGCGGGGATTCCTACAATGAGCAGTTCTTC	CASRQGGDSYNEQFF
TRBV5-4	NA	once	TRBJ2-2	TGTGCCAGCAGCTTACGAGGGGGCGGAGGGGGGACCGGGGAGCTGTTTTTT	CASSLRGGGGGTGELFF
TRBV5-5	TRBD1	NA	TRBJ1-2	TGTGCCAGCAGCTTTCGACAGGGACCCCTCTATGGCTACACCTTC	CASSFRQGPLYGYTF
TRBV7-2	NA	NA	TRBJ2-5	TGTGCCAGCAGCCCAGGAGGGTCCAGGGAGACCCAGTACTTC	CASSPGGSRETQYF
TRBV30	NA	NA	TRBJ2-7	TGTGCCTGGAATCCAGTTAACACCTACGAGCAGTACTTC	CAWNPVNTYEQYF
TRBV5-1	NA	NA	TRBJ2-2	TGCGCCAGCACGGCCTTGGGAGCGAACACCGGGGAGCTGTTTTTT	CASTALGANTGELFF
TRBV5-5	NA	NA	TRBJ2-1	TGTGCCAGCAGCTTGAAGCGGCTCGCCTCCTACAATGAGCAGTTCTTC	CASSLKRLASYNEQFF
TRBV19	TRBD1	NA	TRBJ1-2	TGTGCCAGTAGCCCACTGCTTCGGGGACAGGGAACCTATGGCTACACCTTC	CASSPLLRGQGTYGYTF
TRBV6-1	TRBD2	NA	TRBJ2-5	TGTGCCAGCAGTGAAGAGGCTAGCGGGGGAAACCAAGAGACCCAGTACTTC	CASSEEASGGNQETQYF
TRBV15	NA	once	TRBJ1-4	TGTGCCACCAGCAGAGAAGGGAGGGGGTTAAATGAAAAACTGTTTTTT	CATSREGRGLNEKLFF
TRBV27	NA	NA	TRBJ1-6	TGTGCCAGCAGTCCCACACGGAGCTCCCATAATTCACCCCTCCACTTT	CASSPTRSSHNSPLHF
TRBV5-4	NA	NA	TRBJ2-3	TGTGCCAGCAGCCGCCCCAGCGGAAGCACAGATACGCAGTATTTT	CASSRPSGSTDTQYF
TRBV6-5	NA	NA	TRBJ1-5	TGTGCCAGCAGTCCCAGAATCGGCAATCAGCCCCAGCATTTT	CASSPRIGNQPQHF
TRBV10-3	NA	NA	TRBJ1-1	TGTGCCACCACAGGGACCCCGGAGAACACTGAAGCTTTCTTT	CATTGTPENTEAFF
TRBV27	NA	NA	TRBJ1-1	TGTGCCAGCAGTTTAGGACAGAGGCGCACTGAAGCTTTCTTT	CASSLGQRRTEAFF
TRBV5-1	NA	few	TRBJ1-2	TGCGCCAGCAGCCCCGACAGTTGGTATGGCTACACCTTC	CASSPDSWYGYTF
TRBV5-6	NA	NA	TRBJ2-1	TGTGCCAGCAGCTGGAGCTTGGCGGGGAATGAGCAGTTCTTC	CASSWSLAGNEQFF
TRBV19	NA	NA	TRBJ1-5	TGTGCCAGTAGTATAAAGAGGTCCCATAGCAATCAGCCCCAGCATTTT	CASSIKRSHSNQPQHF
TRBV13	NA	NA	TRBJ1-3	TGTGCCAGCAGCTTGGGGGGAGGGGACACCATATATTTT	CASSLGGGDTIYF
TRBV11-3	NA	few	TRBJ1-1	TGTGCCAGCAGCTCCCCACCGGGCACTGAAGCTTTCTTT	CASSSPPGTEAFF
TRBV5-4	NA	few	TRBJ2-3	TGTGCCAGCAGGGATTCAGGGGATCCTACGCAGTATTTT	CASRDSGDPTQYF
TRBV9	NA	once	TRBJ2-2	TGTGCCAGCAGCGTGGCAGGGGAGACCGGGGAGCTGTTTTTT	CASSVAGETGELFF
TRBV7-6	NA	few	TRBJ1-6	TGTGCCAGCAGCGCCACTCTGGGGCAATCACCCCTCCACTTT	CASSATLGQSPLHF
TRBV5-4	TRBD2	NA	TRBJ2-7	TGTGCCAGCAGCCCCAACGGCGAACTAGCGGTCTACGAGCAGTACTTC	CASSPNGELAVYEQYF
TRBV19	TRBD1	NA	TRBJ1-4	TGTGCCAGTAGTAACAGGGGGCTGGATGAAAAACTGTTTTTT	CASSNRGLDEKLFF
TRBV21-1	NA	NA	TRBJ2-6	TGTGCCAGCAGCAAAGAGAGCCGAGACTCTGGGGCCAACGTCCTGACTTTC	CASSKESRDSGANVLTF
TRBV13	NA	NA	TRBJ1-2	TGTGCCAGCAGCTTTGAGCCCAGGGGAGGGGGGTATGGCTACACCTTC	CASSFEPRGGGYGYTF
TRBV11-2	TRBD2	NA	TRBJ2-2	TGTGCCAGCAGCCAACTAGCGGGGGGGTGGTTCGGGGAGCTGTTTTTT	CASSQLAGGWFGELFF
TRBV4-1	NA	NA	TRBJ1-1	TGCGCCAGCAGCCAAGAGGGGGGGCGACTGTCTGAAGCTTTCTTT	CASSQEGGRLSEAFF
TRBV19	TRBD1	once	TRBJ1-2	TGTGCCAGTAGTTGGGACAGGGCGGTCTATGGCTACACCTTC	CASSWDRAVYGYTF
TRBV11-2	TRBD2	NA	TRBJ2-7	TGTGCCAGCAGCCCCTCAGGACTAGCGGGGCGGTACTTC	CASSPSGLAGRYF
TRBV5-1	NA	few	TRBJ2-1	TGCGCCAGCAGCTTGGTTCCAGGGCGCCAAGGAAACAATGAGCAGTTCTTC	CASSLVPGRQGNNEQFF
TRBV6-1	TRBD1	NA	TRBJ2-7	TGTGCCAGCAGTTCCCGGGACAGCTCCTACGAGCAGTACTTC	CASSSRDSSYEQYF